The clone carrying this TCR beta chain was seen ten or more times. Each CDR3 protein gets one entry after TCRdb re-called the 5' RACE reads with MiXCR. This table holds 120,000 or so distinct CDR3 sequences, roughly 3.2% found once. This sample is drawn from a study of neurological immune-mediated disorders. This CDR3 region has 13 residues. V was cut by 0 bases and J by 2 bases, with 5 bases left in between. CDR1 and CDR2 from the germline V gene are SGHDT and YYEEEE. Sample: PBMCs. J is TRBJ2-5 and V is TRBV5-6; D is unclear. This sequence originates from a woman aged 30 to 39 with multiple sclerosis. The CDR3 DNA reads as TGTGCCAGCAGCTTGGCCCTTCAAGAGACCCAGTACTTC. Amino acids: CASSLALQETQYF.